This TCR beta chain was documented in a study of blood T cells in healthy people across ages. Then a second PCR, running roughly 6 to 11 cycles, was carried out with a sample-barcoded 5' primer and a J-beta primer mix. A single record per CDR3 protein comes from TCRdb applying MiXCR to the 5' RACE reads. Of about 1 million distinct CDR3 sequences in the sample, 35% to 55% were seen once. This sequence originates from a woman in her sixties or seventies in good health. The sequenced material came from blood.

CDR3 residues: CATSRSTGETQYF. The CDR3 nucleotides are TGTGCCACCAGCAGATCGACCGGCGAGACCCAGTACTTC. V gene TRBV15 combines with J gene TRBJ2-5; D gene uncertain. The CDR3 is 13 residues long. CDR1 is LNHNV and CDR2 is YYDKDF in the germline V gene (reference sequence). Trimming took off 2 bases at V and 5 bases at J, with 9 bases between the two ends. Together with reference TRBV15 and TRBJ2-5, the CDR3 gives the full variable domain: DAMVIQNPRYQVTQFGKPVTLSCSQTLNHNVMYWYQQKSSQAPKLLFHYYDKDFNNEADTPDNFQSRRPNTSFCFLDIRSPGLGDTAMYLCATSRSTGETQYFGPGTRLLVL.